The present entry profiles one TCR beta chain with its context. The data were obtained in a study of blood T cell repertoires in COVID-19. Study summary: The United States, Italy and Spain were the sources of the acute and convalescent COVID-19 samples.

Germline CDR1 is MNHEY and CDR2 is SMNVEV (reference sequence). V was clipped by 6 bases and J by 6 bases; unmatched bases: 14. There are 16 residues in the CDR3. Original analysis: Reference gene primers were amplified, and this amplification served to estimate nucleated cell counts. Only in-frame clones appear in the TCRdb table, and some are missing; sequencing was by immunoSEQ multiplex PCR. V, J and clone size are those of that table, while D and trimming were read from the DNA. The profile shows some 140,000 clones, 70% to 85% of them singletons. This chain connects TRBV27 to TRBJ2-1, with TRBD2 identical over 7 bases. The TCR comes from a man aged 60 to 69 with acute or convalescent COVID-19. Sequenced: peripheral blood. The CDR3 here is CASSQAGLVGSNEQFF. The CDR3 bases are TGTGCCAGCAGCCAGGCCGGACTAGTCGGTAGCAATGAGCAGTTCTTC.